This T cell receptor (beta chain) was found in a study of tumor-infiltrating lymphocytes in primary liver carcinoma. For the study at large: Surgical resection treated primary liver carcinoma in the patients. Samples gave roughly 3.5 to 8 million productive TCRbeta reads, similar across tissue types.

Germline DNA was extracted alongside blood RNA, which was obtained from unsorted whole blood. Germline V lookup: CDR1 MNHNS, CDR2 SASEGT. There are 14 residues in the CDR3. Points on this clonotype: Just one base apart from a much larger clone, this may be a read error.

A constant-region primer primed TCR beta cDNA synthesis from roughly 510 ng of total RNA. What produced the TCR beta libraries was three nested multiplex PCR rounds using slightly modified ARM-PCR. The two initial PCR rounds, nine to eleven cycles each, used TRBV1-TRBV30 forward and C-beta reverse primers. TCRdb ran MiXCR on the multiplex PCR reads and lists one entry per CDR3 protein. The table lists 320,000 or so distinct CDR3 sequences, 60% to 80% of them singletons. What was sequenced was peripheral blood. This sequence joins TRBV6-1 and TRBJ2-3; D remains unclear. The sequence was collected from a man aged 35 to 55 with primary liver carcinoma and hepatitis B virus infection. The CDR3 DNA sequence: TGTGCCAGCGGGGTGGAACCAAGCACAGAAACGCAGTATTTT. This gives the protein CASGVEPSTETQYF.